This T cell receptor (beta chain) came from a study of blood T cells in healthy people across ages. The germline gives CDR1 KGHDR, CDR2 SFDVKD. The CDR3 is 14 residues long. V dropped 1 base and J dropped 8 bases, with 11 bases sitting between them. A second PCR, run for roughly 7 to 12 cycles, used a sample-barcoded 5' primer plus a J-beta primer mix. One entry per CDR3 protein, called by TCRdb with MiXCR from the 5' RACE reads. Among more than 800,000 distinct CDR3 sequences listed, more than 25% were seen once. The sample was blood. The chain has TRBV24-1 and TRBJ2-1, with D maybe TRBD1 (6 bases). The origin of this receptor is a woman of 80 years or more in good health. The CDR3: CATSDFGTSDEQFF. The CDR3 DNA reads as TGTGCCACCAGTGATTTCGGGACAAGCGATGAGCAGTTCTTC.